Below, 9 T cell receptor beta chains from the same sample are listed, as sequenced in a study of T cells in Graves' hyperthyroidism and ophthalmopathy (dated by TCRdb to about 2019). The library was built by means of multiplex PCR. Sequencing instrument: Illumina HiSeq 2000. TCR beta CDR3 regions were amplified from RNA transcripts. A first-round RT-PCR of the TCR CDR3 used the HTBI primer set with the Qiagen OneStep RT-PCR kit. The public sequencing data were trimmed at Q25 with fastp and processed into clonotypes with MiXCR by TCRdb, which kept only in-frame beta chains. Rows with one shared CDR3 protein collapse into an entry with the most common genes and DNA. In this sample the table shows over 150,000 distinct CDR3 sequences, about a sixth of which occur a single time. The ten top clones hold 40% to 65% of the sample. The material sequenced was blood. These receptors all stem from a woman aged 45-60 years with Graves' hyperthyroidism.

This clonotype showed up many times. The chain couples TRBV2 to TRBJ2-5; no firm D call. CDR1 is SNHLY and CDR2 is FYNNEI in the germline V gene. Trimming took off 4 bases at V and 5 bases at J, with 5 bases between the two ends. CDR3 size: 11 residues. Written as DNA, the CDR3 is TGTGCCAGCAGTGTCGCGGAGACCCAGTACTTC. Translated, it gives CASSVAETQYF.

The chain uses TRBV7-8 and TRBJ2-7; tentatively, D is TRBD1 or TRBD2 (5 bases each). Germline assignment: CDR1 SGHVS and CDR2 FQNEAQ. The CDR3 spans 14 residues. The V end was cut by 5 bases, the J end by 2 bases, with 13 bases between. CDR3 coding DNA: TGTGCCAGCAGCCCCGGGACGGAGGCCTACGAGCAGTACTTC. It encodes CASSPGTEAYEQYF.

V gene TRBV20-1 combines with J gene TRBJ2-6; TRBD1 might be the D (5 bases). The CDR3 covers 14 residues. V shed 5 bases and J shed 0 bases, with 8 bases lying between them. In germline, CDR1 is DFQATT, CDR2 SNEGSKA (reference sequence). DNA for the CDR3: TGCAGTGCTTTCGACAGCTCTGGGGCCAACGTCCTGACTTTC. This gives the protein CSAFDSSGANVLTF.

This clonotype was counted many times. V is TRBV20-1 and J is TRBJ2-1, with TRBD2 matching 9 bases. There are 16 residues in the CDR3. CDR1 is DFQATT, CDR2 SNEGSKA, per germline (reference sequence). V lost 2 bases to trimming and J lost 6 bases; unmatched junction nucleotides: 11. The CDR3 sequence: CSARTGLATRGNEQFF. The DNA of the CDR3 is TGCAGTGCTAGAACGGGACTAGCAACACGGGGCAATGAGCAGTTCTTC.

At least ten counts were recorded for this clonotype. The chain couples TRBV27 to TRBJ1-1; D not resolved. Germline-derived CDR1 and CDR2 are MNHEY and SMNVEV (reference sequence). The CDR3 covers 14 residues. V lost 3 bases and J lost 3, with 11 bases in between. The CDR3 DNA reads TGTGCCAGCAGTTTTTCGGGAAAGTACACTGAAGCTTTCTTT. Protein sequence: CASSFSGKYTEAFF.

V usage is TRBV19 and J usage is TRBJ2-2, with D hard to call. The CDR3 covers 16 residues. V shed 5 bases and J shed 0 bases, with 13 bases lying between them. Germline CDR1 LNHDA, CDR2 SQIVND (reference sequence). CDR3 nucleotides: TGTGCCAGTAGTGAAGGAACATTCCCGAACACCGGGGAGCTGTTTTTT. This codes for CASSEGTFPNTGELFF.

The V and J genes are TRBV7-9 and TRBJ1-4, with TRBD1 matching over 7 bases. The J segment lost 5 bases and the V segment lost 2 bases, leaving 2 bases of the junction unmatched. Germline V gene sequence: CDR1 SEHNR, CDR2 FQNEAQ (reference sequence). The CDR3 contains 14 residues. CDR3 amino acids: CASSLRQGNEKLFF. The CDR3 region has the DNA TGTGCCAGCAGCTTACGACAGGGAAATGAAAAACTGTTTTTT. The full variable domain, in which reference TRBV7-9 and TRBJ1-4 provide the parts outside the CDR3, is DTGVSQNPRHKITKRGQNVTFRCDPISEHNRLYWYRQTLGQGPEFLTYFQNEAQLEKSRLLSDRFSAERPKGSFSTLEIQRTEQGDSAMYLCASSLRQGNEKLFFGSGTQLSVL.

In its sample, this clonotype was seen many times. V is TRBV27 and J is TRBJ2-5; D gene ambiguous. The germline V gene encodes CDR1 MNHEY and CDR2 SMNVEV (reference sequence). The V and J ends lost 9 bases and 5 bases respectively, with 16 bases between them. The CDR3 extends over 13 amino acids. This CDR3 reads CASRRSYSETQYF. The CDR3, as DNA: TGTGCCAGTCGAAGGTCCTATTCCGAGACCCAGTACTTC.

The V gene is TRBV7-9, the J gene TRBJ2-3, with D tentatively TRBD1 (7 bases). Germline CDR1 SEHNR, CDR2 FQNEAQ (reference sequence). The germline V and J ends were trimmed by 5 bases and 6 bases, with 18 bases remaining between them. This CDR3 is built from 15 residues. Written as DNA, the CDR3 is TGTGCCAGCAGCACGACAGGGACTCCGTTGGATACGCAGTATTTT. Amino acid sequence: CASSTTGTPLDTQYF.